This TCR beta chain was sequenced for a study of CD8+CD57+ T cells in acquired aplastic anemia. This clonotype was seen a handful of times. What it binds is unknown. V lost 1 base and J 2 bases, leaving 5 bases between the germline ends. Germline CDR1 reads DFQATT; CDR2 reads SNEGSKA (reference sequence). The CDR3 is 12 amino acids. Study-wide findings and caveats: CD8+ Simpson's diversity showed no significant patient-control difference.

Genomic DNA, the template, was used for profiling of the TCR beta VDJ and CDR3. Each CDR3 protein gets one entry after TCRdb re-called the reads with MiXCR. The data contain 150,000 to 200,000 distinct CDR3 sequences, 64% of them singletons. The receptor was derived from a human donor with severe aplastic anemia or a healthy control (not recorded which). The specimen sequenced was sorted CD4+, CD8+, or CD8+CD57+ T cells (not recorded which) from PBMCs. The chain uses TRBV20-1 and TRBJ2-5, with D unresolved. CDR3 sequence: CSARVGQETQYF. The CDR3 DNA reads TGCAGTGCTAGAGTTGGTCAAGAGACCCAGTACTTC.